The subject of this entry is one T cell receptor (beta chain). Its target is not known. These data are taken from a study of T cells after yellow fever vaccination. The overall study: It was SMART-Seq v4 Ultra Low Input that prepared the fractions with low cell numbers.

The study, taken as a whole, reports: Reappearance after the booster was seen for most primary-vaccination clones, at 96% CD4 and around 90% CD8. Secondary responses were weaker yet peaked faster, day 5 versus 15.

In making TCR cDNA, 5'RACE template switching added a universal primer site and UMIs to it. TCRdb re-derived calls from the 5' RACE reads in MiXCR, one entry per CDR3 protein. The repertoire consists of approximately 600,000 distinct CDR3 sequences, with 9% to 15% occurring once and the leading ten covering about 15%. The CDR3 has 17 residues. Germline CDR1 SGHTA, CDR2 FQGNSA. V was clipped by 1 base and J by 4 bases; unmatched bases: 9. V is TRBV7-2 and J is TRBJ2-3; 9 nucleotides line up with TRBD2. This TCR was sampled from a man aged 25 to 40 who received the YFV17D yellow fever vaccine. The specimen comprised PBMCs, sampled on the day of the yellow fever booster vaccination. The CDR3 is CASSLVLAGPGADTQYF. CDR3 in DNA: TGTGCCAGCAGCTTAGTCCTAGCGGGACCGGGGGCAGATACGCAGTATTTT.